This TCR beta chain was documented in a study of OX40 agonist ivuxolimab in advanced cancers. For the wider study: Ivuxolimab, which targeted the costimulatory receptor OX40 (CD134), was an agonistic, fully human IgG2 monoclonal antibody. Intravenous ivuxolimab was administered to patients every 2 weeks at six dose levels: 0.01, 0.1, 0.3, 1.5, 3 and 10 mg/kg. Of the approximately 50 dose-escalation patients, hepatocellular carcinoma was present in around 20, melanoma in approximately 15, renal cell carcinoma in 9 and head and neck cancer in 9. In the dose-escalation cohort, approximately 82% of patients were male, and the mean age was approximately 60 years, with a range of about 23 to 90. Patients were allowed to have had prior anti-PD-1, anti-PD-L1 or anti-CTLA-4 therapy, and around 40% of the dose-escalation patients had previously received checkpoint inhibitors. Partial responses occurred in three dose-escalation patients: two with cutaneous melanoma and one with hepatocellular carcinoma. The purpose of peripheral TCRbeta sequencing was to test whether ivuxolimab changed TCR sequence diversity and led to clonal T-cell expansion. The paper describes the monotherapy dose-escalation part (N ≈ 52 patients) of the phase I trial of ivuxolimab.

Genomic DNA was extracted from sorted cells for sequencing of the TCRbeta CDR3 region. The immunoSEQ Assay was used to sequence the TCRbeta CDR3 regions. TCRdb's version of the immuneACCESS table is confined to in-frame rearrangements and falls short of the full clone set. An unresolved V gene accounts for under half of the shortfall where checked; the remainder is of unknown origin. The sample data list 72,000 or so clones, and around 86% of these were observed just once. Just under 0.25% of the sample comes from the top ten. As to this clone: Its specific antigen is unknown. No base quality information exists; no much larger clone differs at one position.

CDR1 and CDR2, looked up from the germline V gene, are SGHVS and FNYEAQ. CDR3 length: 14 amino acids, cysteine to phenylalanine. Of the read, only the CDR3 DNA is kept; its 42 bases are in frame from base 1. V is trimmed back by 1 base and J by 4 bases, and the junction contains 2 bases that no gene match accounts for. The trial excluded patients who had a history of autoimmune disease or who were on systemic immunosuppression. Peripheral blood for TCR sequencing was collected from all dose cohorts at baseline, on cycle 4 day 1, and on cycle 7 day 1. Samples came from an open-label, multicenter, first-in-human phase I dose-escalation trial of ivuxolimab. Adults with locally advanced or metastatic melanoma, renal cell, hepatocellular, or head and neck squamous cell carcinoma were enrolled in the trial. Before TCR sequencing, CD4+ and CD8+ T cells were separately sorted from peripheral blood. Findings and caveats that apply to the study as a whole: At doses from 0.1 to 3.0 mg/kg, clonal expansion was seen in both CD4+ and CD8+ blood T cells between baseline and week 6. On average, CD8+ T cells showed more expanded clones than CD4+ T cells after ivuxolimab. In partial responders in the 0.1-3.0 mg/kg groups, normalized peripheral clonal expansion was found to be among the lowest, especially among CD8+ T cells. Low levels of normalized T-cell clonal expansion were also seen in some patients who did not respond. Antigen specificity was not determined for the clonally expanded peripheral T cells.

Rearrangement joined TRBV7-6 to TRBJ1-1; TRBD1 agrees with 8 junctional bases. The clonotype comes from an adult with an advanced solid tumor such as melanoma, head and neck, liver or kidney cancer. Sequenced here: CD4+ or CD8+ T cells sorted from blood, sampled in a trial of the OX40 agonist ivuxolimab. The DNA sequence reads TGTGCCAGCAGCTTAGTCGACAGGGGCACTGAAGCTTTCTTT. Translated, it reads CASSLVDRGTEAFF. This CDR3, with the reference TRBV7-6 and TRBJ1-1 proteins standing in past its ends, gives the full variable domain GAGVSQSPRYKVTKRGQDVALRCDPISGHVSLYWYRQALGQGPEFLTYFNYEAQQDKSGLPNDRFSAERPEGSISTLTIQRTEQRDSAMYRCASSLVDRGTEAFFGQGTRLTVV.